This T cell receptor beta chain was captured by sequencing in a study of T cells after yellow fever vaccination. Template switching by 5'RACE produced TCR cDNA, adding a universal primer site and UMIs. TCRdb re-analysed the 5' RACE reads in MiXCR, keeping a single row per CDR3 protein. The table has some 110,000 distinct CDR3 sequences, more than 5.5% seen once; the top ten hold more than 2.5%. Study-level results: The appearance of a small share of clonotypes in both CD4 and CD8 compartments was observed. Compared with primary, the secondary response was weaker and peaked at day 5, not 15.

This clonotype was picked up a small number of times. Its antigen is as yet unknown. The CDR3 length is 15 residues. Per the germline V gene, CDR1 is SGHDN and CDR2 is FVKESK. V was clipped by 4 bases and J by 5 bases, with 17 bases between them. The sequences come from CD4+ T cells sorted from PBMCs, collected more than 40 days after the first yellow fever vaccination. The sequence was obtained from a man aged 18 to 29 who received the YFV17D yellow fever vaccine. The chain couples TRBV14 to TRBJ2-5; a weak D match, TRBD2 (5 bases). CDR3 nucleotides: TGTGCCAGCAGCCTTGGACTCATGGCACGGGAGACCCAGTACTTC. Translated, it gives CASSLGLMARETQYF.